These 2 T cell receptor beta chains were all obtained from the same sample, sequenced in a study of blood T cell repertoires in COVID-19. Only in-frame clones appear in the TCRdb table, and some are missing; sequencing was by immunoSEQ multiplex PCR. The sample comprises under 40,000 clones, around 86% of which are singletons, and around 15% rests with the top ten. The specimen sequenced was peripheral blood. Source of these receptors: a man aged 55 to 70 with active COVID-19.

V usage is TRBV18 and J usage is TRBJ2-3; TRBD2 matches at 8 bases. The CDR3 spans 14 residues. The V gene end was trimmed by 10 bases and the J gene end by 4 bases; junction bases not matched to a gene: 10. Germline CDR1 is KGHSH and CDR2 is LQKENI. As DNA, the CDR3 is TGTGCCACCTCGGGGACTAGTGGCGCAGATACGCAGTATTTT. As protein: CATSGTSGADTQYF.

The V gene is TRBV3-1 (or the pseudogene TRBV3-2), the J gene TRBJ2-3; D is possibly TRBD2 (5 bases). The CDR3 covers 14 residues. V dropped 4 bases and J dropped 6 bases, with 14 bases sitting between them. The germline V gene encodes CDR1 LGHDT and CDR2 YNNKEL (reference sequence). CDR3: CASSRDTAGDTQYF. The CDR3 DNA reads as TGTGCCAGCAGCCGAGACACCGCGGGTGATACGCAGTATTTT.